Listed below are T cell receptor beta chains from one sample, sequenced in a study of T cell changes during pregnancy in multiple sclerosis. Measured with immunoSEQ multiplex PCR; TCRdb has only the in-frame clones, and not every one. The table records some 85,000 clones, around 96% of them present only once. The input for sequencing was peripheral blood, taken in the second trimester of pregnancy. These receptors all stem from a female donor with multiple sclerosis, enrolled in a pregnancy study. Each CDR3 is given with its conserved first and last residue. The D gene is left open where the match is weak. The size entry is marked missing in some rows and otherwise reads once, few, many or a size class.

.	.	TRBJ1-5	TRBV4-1	CASSQGGDNQPQHF	TGCGCCAGCAGCCAAGGGGGGGACAATCAGCCCCAGCATTTT
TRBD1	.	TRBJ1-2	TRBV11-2	CASSLLRGQGYTF	TGTGCCAGCAGCTTACTCAGGGGGCAAGGCTACACCTTC
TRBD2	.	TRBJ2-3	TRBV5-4	CASSFGLAATDTQYF	TGTGCCAGCAGCTTTGGACTAGCGGCCACAGATACGCAGTATTTT
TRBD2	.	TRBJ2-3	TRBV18	CASSPLAGGLTDTQYF	TGTGCCAGCTCACCTCTGGCGGGAGGCCTCACAGATACGCAGTATTTT
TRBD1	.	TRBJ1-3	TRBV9	CASSVGGTGGAIGNTIYF	TGTGCCAGCAGCGTAGGGGGGACAGGGGGCGCGATAGGAAACACCATATATTTT
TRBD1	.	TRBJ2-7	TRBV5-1	CATRTGPSSYEQYF	TGCGCCACCAGGACAGGGCCGAGCTCCTACGAGCAGTACTTC
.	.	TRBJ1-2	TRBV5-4	CASSPGLGVGGYTF	TGTGCCAGCAGCCCCGGTTTAGGGGTTGGGGGCTACACCTTC
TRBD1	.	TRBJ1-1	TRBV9	CASSVGQGGNTEAFF	TGTGCCAGCAGCGTAGGACAGGGAGGGAACACTGAAGCTTTCTTT
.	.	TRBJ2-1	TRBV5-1	CASSFRGVNEQFF	TGCGCCAGCAGCTTTCGGGGAGTCAATGAGCAGTTCTTC
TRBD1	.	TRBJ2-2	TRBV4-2	CASSRGQGGYTGELFF	TGTGCCAGCAGCCGGGGACAGGGTGGGTACACCGGGGAGCTGTTTTTT
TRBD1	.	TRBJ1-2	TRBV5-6	CASAGTGTGGYGYTF	TGTGCCAGCGCGGGGACAGGGACAGGGGGATATGGCTACACCTTC
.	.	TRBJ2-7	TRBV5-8	CASSPVGVQGRYEQYF	TGTGCCAGCAGCCCGGTGGGGGTACAGGGCCGGTACGAGCAGTACTTC
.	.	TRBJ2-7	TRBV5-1	CASSFGGGAYEQYF	TGCGCCAGCAGCTTTGGAGGGGGCGCCTACGAGCAGTACTTC
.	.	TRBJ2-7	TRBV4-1	CASSQTTNSYEQYF	TGCGCCAGCAGCCAAACTACGAACTCCTACGAGCAGTACTTC
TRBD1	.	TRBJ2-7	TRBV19	CASSIRTGEQYF	TGTGCCAGTAGTATCCGGACAGGGGAGCAGTACTTC
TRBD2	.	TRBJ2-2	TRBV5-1	CASSLGLAGETGELFF	TGCGCCAGCAGCTTGGGACTAGCGGGAGAAACCGGGGAGCTGTTTTTT
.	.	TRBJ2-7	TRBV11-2	CASSPPQATYEQYF	TGTGCCAGCAGCCCTCCCCAGGCTACCTACGAGCAGTACTTC
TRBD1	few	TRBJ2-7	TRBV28	CASSSLPTWDRASSSYEQYF	TGTGCCAGCAGTTCACTCCCTACCTGGGACAGGGCTTCCAGCTCCTACGAGCAGTACTTC
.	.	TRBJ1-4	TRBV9	CASSFGQNTNEKLFF	TGTGCCAGCAGCTTCGGACAGAACACTAATGAAAAACTGTTTTTT
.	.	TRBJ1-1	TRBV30	CAWSVYLNTEAFF	TGTGCCTGGAGTGTTTATTTGAACACTGAAGCTTTCTTT
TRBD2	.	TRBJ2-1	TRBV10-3	CAITGLGDYNEQFF	TGTGCCATCACCGGACTAGGGGACTACAATGAGCAGTTCTTC
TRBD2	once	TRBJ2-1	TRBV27	CASRPEGWREAGNEQFF	TGTGCCAGCAGACCAGAGGGGTGGCGGGAGGCCGGGAATGAGCAGTTCTTC
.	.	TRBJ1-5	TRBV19	CASSIESTSNQPQHF	TGTGCCAGTAGTATAGAATCTACTAGCAATCAGCCCCAGCATTTT
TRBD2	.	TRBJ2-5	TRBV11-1	CASSLFAGVGETQYF	TGTGCCAGCAGCTTATTTGCGGGAGTTGGAGAGACCCAGTACTTC
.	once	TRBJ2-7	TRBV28	CASSRLVDSRYF	TGTGCCAGCAGCCGACTAGTCGACAGCAGGTACTTC
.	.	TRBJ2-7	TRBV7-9	CASSFSDYEQYF	TGTGCCAGCAGCTTTTCAGACTACGAGCAGTACTTC
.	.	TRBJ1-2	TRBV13	CASSLGQGNYGYTF	TGTGCCAGCAGCTTAGGCCAGGGGAATTATGGCTACACCTTC
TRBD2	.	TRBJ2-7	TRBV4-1	CASSQDGGTSGRLAYEQYF	TGCGCCAGCAGCCAAGATGGCGGGACTAGCGGGAGATTAGCCTACGAGCAGTACTTC
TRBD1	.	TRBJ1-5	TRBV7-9	CASSPGSGGPQHF	TGTGCCAGCAGCCCAGGCTCAGGGGGTCCCCAGCATTTT
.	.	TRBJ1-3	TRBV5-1	CASSLAGEAFGNTIYF	TGCGCCAGCAGCTTGGCCGGTGAAGCCTTTGGAAACACCATATATTTT
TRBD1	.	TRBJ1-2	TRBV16	CASSPGQVGTYGYTF	TGTGCCAGCAGCCCCGGACAGGTGGGGACCTATGGCTACACCTTC
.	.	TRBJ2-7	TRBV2	CARREDSSYEQYF	TGTGCCAGGAGAGAGGACAGCTCCTACGAGCAGTACTTC
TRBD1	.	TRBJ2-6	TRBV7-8	CASSLEGQGRSGANVLTF	TGTGCCAGCAGCTTAGAGGGACAGGGGAGGTCTGGGGCCAACGTCCTGACTTTC
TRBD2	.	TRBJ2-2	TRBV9	CASSVGGLATGELFF	TGTGCCAGCAGCGTAGGGGGACTAGCCACCGGGGAGCTGTTTTTT
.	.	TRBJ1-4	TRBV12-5	CASGLVSGVNEKLFF	TGTGCTAGTGGTTTGGTGTCCGGGGTTAATGAAAAACTGTTTTTT
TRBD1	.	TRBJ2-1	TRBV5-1	CASSLRDSSYNEQFF	TGCGCCAGCAGCTTAAGGGACAGTTCCTACAATGAGCAGTTCTTC
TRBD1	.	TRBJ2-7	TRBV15	CATSRGTGGAMSYEQYF	TGTGCCACCAGCAGAGGGACAGGGGGCGCGATGTCCTACGAGCAGTACTTC
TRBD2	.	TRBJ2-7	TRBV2	CASRLSGAYEQYF	TGTGCCAGCAGGCTCAGCGGGGCCTACGAGCAGTACTTC
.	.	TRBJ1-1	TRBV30	CAWRKGSNTEAFF	TGTGCCTGGAGGAAGGGGTCGAACACTGAAGCTTTCTTT
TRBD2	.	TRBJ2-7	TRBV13	CASNKGLADSYEQYF	TGTGCCAGCAATAAGGGACTAGCGGACTCCTACGAGCAGTACTTC
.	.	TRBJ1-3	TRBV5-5	CASSYLQGNTIYF	TGTGCCAGCAGCTACCTACAGGGAAACACCATATATTTT
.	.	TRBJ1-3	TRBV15	CATSRDTSGGNTIYF	TGTGCCACCAGCAGAGATACGTCAGGGGGAAACACCATATATTTT
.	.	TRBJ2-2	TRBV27	CASSLLGQSNTGELFF	TGTGCCAGCAGTTTATTGGGCCAGTCGAACACCGGGGAGCTGTTTTTT
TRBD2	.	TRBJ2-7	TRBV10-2	CASSPPSGNSYEQYF	TGCGCCAGCAGTCCCCCTAGCGGGAATTCCTACGAGCAGTACTTC
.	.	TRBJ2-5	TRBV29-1	CSVNRVQETQYF	TGCAGCGTAAACAGGGTCCAAGAGACCCAGTACTTC
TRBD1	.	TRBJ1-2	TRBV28	CASFDRGRANYGYTF	TGTGCCAGCTTTGACAGGGGGCGCGCGAACTATGGCTACACCTTC
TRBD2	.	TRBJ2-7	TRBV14	CASSQDTSGRRSYEQYF	TGTGCCAGCAGCCAAGATACTAGCGGGAGAAGGTCCTACGAGCAGTACTTC
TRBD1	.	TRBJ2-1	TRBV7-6	CASSLADRGKYNEQFF	TGTGCCAGCAGCTTGGCCGACAGGGGCAAATACAATGAGCAGTTCTTC
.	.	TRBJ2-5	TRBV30	CARPGGTALTQYF	TGTGCCCGACCGGGGGGGACAGCCTTGACCCAGTACTTC
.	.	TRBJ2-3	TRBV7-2	CASSLPIDYSVTDTQYF	TGTGCCAGCAGCTTACCGATCGACTACTCCGTCACAGATACGCAGTATTTT
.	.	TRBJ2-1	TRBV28	CASSARVAEYNEQFF	TGTGCCAGCAGTGCCCGGGTAGCGGAGTACAATGAGCAGTTCTTC
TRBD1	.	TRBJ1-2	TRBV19	CASSKSRDRGNPYGYTF	TGTGCCAGTAGTAAGTCCCGGGACAGGGGTAATCCTTATGGCTACACCTTC
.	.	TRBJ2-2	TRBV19	CASSRSTGELFF	TGTGCCAGTTCTCGGAGCACCGGGGAGCTGTTTTTT
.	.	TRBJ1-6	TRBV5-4	CASSKDGVSPLHF	TGTGCCAGCAGCAAGGACGGGGTGTCACCCCTCCACTTT
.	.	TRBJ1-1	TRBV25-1	CASSGVQGFNTEAFF	TGTGCCAGCAGTGGGGTGCAGGGATTTAACACTGAAGCTTTCTTT
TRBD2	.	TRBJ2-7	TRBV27	CASSGTGTIDSYEQYF	TGTGCCAGCAGTGGCACCGGGACTATAGACTCCTACGAGCAGTACTTC
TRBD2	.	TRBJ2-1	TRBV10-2	CASSTPLVREGEQFF	TGCGCCAGCAGTACCCCGTTAGTGCGGGAGGGTGAGCAGTTCTTC
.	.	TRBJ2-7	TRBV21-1	CASSLPSYEQYF	TGTGCCAGCAGCCTGCCGAGCTACGAGCAGTACTTC
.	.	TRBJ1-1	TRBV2	CASSNPGHTNTEAFF	TGTGCCAGCAGTAATCCGGGACATACGAACACTGAAGCTTTCTTT
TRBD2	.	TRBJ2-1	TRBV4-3	CASSQDPVAGGLDEQFF	TGCGCCAGCAGCCAAGATCCGGTAGCGGGAGGGCTCGATGAGCAGTTCTTC